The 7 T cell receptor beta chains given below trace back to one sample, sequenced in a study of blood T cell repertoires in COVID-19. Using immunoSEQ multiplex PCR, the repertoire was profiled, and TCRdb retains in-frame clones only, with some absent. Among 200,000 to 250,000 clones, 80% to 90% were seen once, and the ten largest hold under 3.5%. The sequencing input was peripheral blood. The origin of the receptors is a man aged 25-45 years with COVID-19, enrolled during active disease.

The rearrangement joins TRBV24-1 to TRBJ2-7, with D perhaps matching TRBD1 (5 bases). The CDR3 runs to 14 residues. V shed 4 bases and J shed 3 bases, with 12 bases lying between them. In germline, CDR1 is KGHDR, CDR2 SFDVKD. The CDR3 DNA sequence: TGTGCCACCAGTGAGCAGGGTGGTGGCTACGAGCAGTACTTC. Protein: CATSEQGGGYEQYF.

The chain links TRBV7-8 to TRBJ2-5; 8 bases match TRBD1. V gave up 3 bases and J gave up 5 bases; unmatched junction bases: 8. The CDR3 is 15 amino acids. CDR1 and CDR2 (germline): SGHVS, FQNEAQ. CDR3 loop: CASSFGRGLFETQYF. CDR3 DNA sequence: TGTGCCAGCAGCTTCGGCAGGGGGCTATTTGAGACCCAGTACTTC.

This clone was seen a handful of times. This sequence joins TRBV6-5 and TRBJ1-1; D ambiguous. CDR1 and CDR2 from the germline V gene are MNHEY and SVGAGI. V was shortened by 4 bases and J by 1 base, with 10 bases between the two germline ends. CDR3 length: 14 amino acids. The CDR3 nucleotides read TGTGCCAGCAGTTTACTGCCTGAGAACACTGAAGCTTTCTTT. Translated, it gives CASSLLPENTEAFF.

CDR3 loop: CASSAGTGSAGELFF. The DNA of the CDR3 is TGTGCCAGCAGCGCTGGGACAGGGAGCGCCGGGGAGCTGTTTTTT. The V call is TRBV9, the J call TRBJ2-2; 9 bases agree with TRBD1. Germline loops: CDR1 SGDLS, CDR2 YYNGEE. The length of the CDR3 is 15 residues. The V and J ends lost 3 bases and 6 bases, in that order; junction bases with no gene match: 6.

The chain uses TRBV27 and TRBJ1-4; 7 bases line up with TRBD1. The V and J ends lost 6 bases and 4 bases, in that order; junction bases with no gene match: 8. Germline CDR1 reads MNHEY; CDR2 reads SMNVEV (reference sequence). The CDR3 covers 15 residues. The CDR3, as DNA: TGTGCCAGCAGCCGACGGACAGGCCTTAATGAAAAACTGTTTTTT. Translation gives CASSRRTGLNEKLFF.

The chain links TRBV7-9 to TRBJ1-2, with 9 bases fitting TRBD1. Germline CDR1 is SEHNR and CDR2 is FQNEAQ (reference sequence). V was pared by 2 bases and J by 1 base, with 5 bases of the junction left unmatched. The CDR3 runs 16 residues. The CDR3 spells CASSLFQDRGNYGYTF. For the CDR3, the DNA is TGTGCCAGCAGCTTATTCCAGGACAGGGGTAACTATGGCTACACCTTC.

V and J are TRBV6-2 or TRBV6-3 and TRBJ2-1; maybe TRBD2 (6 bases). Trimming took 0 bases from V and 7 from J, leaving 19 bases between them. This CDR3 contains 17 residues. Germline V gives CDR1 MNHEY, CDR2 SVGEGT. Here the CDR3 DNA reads TGTGCCAGCAGTTACTCGAGCGAGATCCCGGGGAGGAATGAGCAGTTCTTC. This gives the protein CASSYSSEIPGRNEQFF.